This TCR beta chain was captured in a study of metastatic and nonmetastatic thyroid tumors. The wider study: Repertoire comparisons spanned blood and tumor or nodule tissue from malignant and benign thyroid patients.

None of the patients had undergone any treatment ahead of thyroid surgery. The V gene lost 5 bases and the J gene lost 4 bases, with 15 bases spanning the gap. The CDR3 runs to 14 residues. CDR1 is MRHNA, CDR2 SNTAGT, per germline. Per the original data handling: Using the CDR3 differences seen across clinicopathological groups, the authors built a distant-metastasis classifier for papillary thyroid cancer, which was meant to discriminate distant-metastatic patients. TCRdb ran MiXCR on the PCR reads. Here the V and J calls rest on TCRdb's processing, not on the authors' analysis. This table holds just over 70,000 clones, around 20% found once.

Sequenced sample: blood. The rearrangement joins TRBV6-4 to TRBJ2-7; D possibly matches TRBD1 or TRBD2 (6 bases each). The TCR originated in a female donor with papillary thyroid cancer or a benign thyroid nodule (not recorded which). Some clones in this sample may be carry-over from other donors' samples. The CDR3 loop is CASSYLEGGYEQYF. The CDR3 DNA sequence: TGTGCCAGCAGTTACCTGGAAGGGGGGTACGAGCAGTACTTC.